This T cell receptor (beta chain) was captured by sequencing in a study of beta chain features in type 1 diabetes. Investigators reverse transcribed all isolated RNA, so they sequenced expressed TCRB transcripts. The table came from immunoSEQ multiplex PCR; TCRdb's copy has only in-frame clones and leaves some out. The sample lists hundreds of thousands of clones, less than 20% occurring once. Cells sorted by CD45RO/CCR7/CD25/CD127/CD95/CD27 comprised CD4+ naive, central memory, regulatory and stem cell-like memory cells. The CDR3 loop spans 15 amino acids. The germline V gene encodes CDR1 MNHEY and CDR2 SMNVEV (reference sequence). V was pared by 2 bases and J by 9 bases, with 17 bases between.

The source of this sequence is a man between 18 and 35 years old in good health. The chain recombines TRBV27 with TRBJ2-1, with a weak D call TRBD1 (6 bases). Sequencing was done on a sample of naive CD4+ T cells from blood. CDR3 sequence reads: CASSLPGLRGSEQFF. In DNA form, the CDR3 reads TGTGCCAGCAGTTTACCAGGGCTGAGGGGGTCTGAGCAGTTCTTC.